The 8 T cell receptor beta chains given below trace back to one sample, sequenced in a study of T cell repertoires in cytomegalovirus infection (dated by TCRdb to the late 2010s). Sequencing instrument: Illumina HiSeq 1500. In TCRdb, the public reads were trimmed at Q25 with fastp and aligned with MiXCR, with productive beta chains retained. Entries are consolidated by CDR3 protein sequence, retaining the most common genes and DNA. This sample comprises more than 400,000 distinct CDR3 sequences, about a quarter of them detected only once. The biggest ten clones account for roughly 13% of the sample. Sequencing input: PBMCs. These receptors were obtained from a human donor in good health (CMV status not recorded). Some clones in this sample may be carry-over from other donors' samples.

V gene TRBV4-3 combines with J gene TRBJ2-2; D not resolved. The CDR3 is made up of 14 amino acids. V lost 1 base, J lost 1 base, and 4 bases lay in between. The V gene's germline CDR1 is LGHNA and CDR2 YSLEER. CDR3: CASSQVLNTGELFF. DNA for the CDR3: TGCGCCAGCAGCCAAGTGCTGAACACCGGGGAGCTGTTTTTT.

The V call is TRBV6-8, the J call TRBJ2-3, with 7 nucleotides matching TRBD2. Unmatched junction bases numbered 7, after V lost 3 bases and J lost 1 base. Germline V gene lookup returns CDR1 MNHGY and CDR2 SAAAGT. The CDR3 length is 16 residues. The CDR3 DNA follows: TGTGCCAGCAGTTATTTTGCGGGAGTGGGCACAGATACGCAGTATTTT. Translating gives CASSYFAGVGTDTQYF.

The chain couples TRBV7-9 to TRBJ2-7; tentatively, D is TRBD1 (5 bases). Between the trimmed V and J ends, which lost 10 bases and 2 bases, there was a span of 12 bases. The CDR3 consists of 12 residues. Germline-derived CDR1 and CDR2 are SEHNR and FQNEAQ (reference sequence). The CDR3 here is CATLGRAYEQYF. Written as DNA, the CDR3 is TGTGCCACCCTGGGCAGGGCCTACGAGCAGTACTTC.

J is TRBJ1-4 and V is TRBV6-6; a possible D gene is TRBD1 (5 bases). V lost 7 bases and J 5 bases, leaving 17 bases between the germline ends. The CDR3 is 15 amino acids. Per germline, CDR1 MNHNY and CDR2 SVGAGI (reference sequence). In nucleotides, the CDR3 is TGTGCCAGCATTCATCACGGGACTTCAAATGAAAAACTGTTTTTT. It yields the protein CASIHHGTSNEKLFF.

At least ten counts were recorded for this clonotype. The chain links TRBV12-3 or TRBV12-4 to TRBJ2-7; the D is unclear. The CDR3 spans 11 residues. V dropped 2 bases and J dropped 4 bases, with 3 bases sitting between them. The CDR3 DNA is TGTGCCAGCAGTTTACAGTACGAGCAGTACTTC. This codes for CASSLQYEQYF.

The CDR3 DNA is TGTGCCAGCAGTTCTCTCGGGGGACTAGCGGGCCACAATGAGCAGTTCTTC. This translates into CASSSLGGLAGHNEQFF. The chain joins TRBV12-3 or TRBV12-4 to TRBJ2-1, with 12 bases lining up with TRBD2. The junction had 9 bases not matched to a gene; V was cut back by 4 bases and J by 5 bases. There are 17 residues in the CDR3.

The chain couples TRBV11-3 to TRBJ2-1; D is uncertain. The V end was cut by 0 bases, the J end by 7 bases, with 7 bases between. Germline V gene sequence: CDR1 SGHNT, CDR2 YENEEA. The CDR3 covers 13 residues. DNA of the CDR3: TGTGCCAGCAGCTTAGAAGAGACGAATGAGCAGTTCTTC. Translation: CASSLEETNEQFF.

The chain is built from TRBV10-2 and TRBJ2-7; no firm D call. V shed 1 base and J shed 2 bases, with 3 bases lying between them. Per the germline V gene, CDR1 is WSHSY and CDR2 is SAAADI. The CDR3 consists of 12 residues. CDR3 protein: CASSELAYEQYV. CDR3 bases: TGCGCCAGCAGTGAGTTAGCCTACGAGCAGTACGTC.